This T cell receptor beta chain was recovered during a study of T cell responses to AZD1222 COVID-19 vaccine. The table came from immunoSEQ multiplex PCR; TCRdb's copy has only in-frame clones and leaves some out. In the table there are 45,000 to 55,000 clones, 70% to 90% of which are singletons. This clone was recorded only once. The germline CDR1 and CDR2 sequences are SNHLY and FYNNEI. V gave up 11 bases and J gave up 6 bases, with 11 bases separating them. The CDR3 covers 11 residues. The sequence was collected from an adult who received the AZD1222 COVID-19 vaccine. The sequenced sample was peripheral blood, obtained 28 days after the second AZD1222 dose. The rearrangement links TRBV2 to TRBJ2-1; D not certain. The CDR3 loop is CAGLGTNEQFF. CDR3 coding DNA: TGTGCCGGTCTAGGAACCAATGAGCAGTTCTTC.